The rows below give T cell receptor beta chains drawn from one sample of a study of T cell responses to AZD1222 COVID-19 vaccine. Clones were sequenced by immunoSEQ multiplex PCR, and TCRdb holds only the in-frame ones, with some missing. The data contain 120,000 or so clones, around 90% of them singletons. The specimen was peripheral blood, collected 28 days after the second AZD1222 dose. The receptor source for this set is an adult who received the AZD1222 COVID-19 vaccine. Both conserved end residues are part of each CDR3. Fields, in order: V gene, D gene, J gene, CDR3 protein, CDR3 DNA. A D gene is named only where the DNA matches it firmly.

V gene: TRBV19; D gene: .; J gene: TRBJ1-1; CDR3 protein: CASSVPGSQKAFF; CDR3 DNA: TGTGCCAGTAGTGTCCCGGGAAGCCAAAAAGCTTTCTTT
V gene: TRBV2; D gene: TRBD1; J gene: TRBJ1-3; CDR3 protein: CACQPDRGNTIYF; CDR3 DNA: TGTGCCTGTCAGCCGGACAGGGGGAACACCATATATTTT
V gene: TRBV24-1; D gene: .; J gene: TRBJ2-7; CDR3 protein: CATSGGSRVPTYEQYF; CDR3 DNA: TGTGCCACCAGTGGTGGCAGTAGAGTACCTACCTACGAGCAGTACTTC
V gene: TRBV7-9; D gene: .; J gene: TRBJ2-5; CDR3 protein: CASSLPLFESGVQETQYF; CDR3 DNA: TGTGCCAGCAGCTTACCCCTCTTTGAGTCCGGGGTCCAAGAGACCCAGTACTTC
V gene: TRBV4-2; D gene: .; J gene: TRBJ1-5; CDR3 protein: CASSQVGSQYSNQPQHF; CDR3 DNA: TGTGCCAGCAGCCAAGTCGGCAGTCAATATAGCAATCAGCCCCAGCATTTT
V gene: TRBV7-9; D gene: TRBD2; J gene: TRBJ2-5; CDR3 protein: CASSLGFSRGGTQETQYF; CDR3 DNA: TGTGCCAGCAGCTTAGGGTTTAGTCGCGGGGGAACTCAAGAGACCCAGTACTTC
V gene: TRBV3-1/TRBV3-2; D gene: .; J gene: TRBJ2-3; CDR3 protein: CASSQASSTSTDTQYF; CDR3 DNA: TGTGCCAGCAGCCAAGCGAGTAGCACTAGCACAGATACGCAGTATTTT
V gene: TRBV5-5; D gene: TRBD1; J gene: TRBJ2-7; CDR3 protein: CASSLRTGDPYEQYF; CDR3 DNA: TGTGCCAGCAGCTTGCGGACAGGGGACCCCTACGAGCAGTACTTC
V gene: TRBV5-6; D gene: .; J gene: TRBJ1-2; CDR3 protein: CASSLVVGNYGYTF; CDR3 DNA: TGTGCCAGCAGCTTGGTGGTCGGGAACTATGGCTACACCTTC
V gene: TRBV6-4; D gene: .; J gene: TRBJ2-3; CDR3 protein: CASSVGAESTDTQYF; CDR3 DNA: TGTGCCAGCAGTGTCGGGGCCGAGAGCACAGATACGCAGTATTTT
V gene: TRBV29-1; D gene: .; J gene: TRBJ2-3; CDR3 protein: CSVVRGTDTQYF; CDR3 DNA: TGCAGCGTTGTACGGGGCACAGATACGCAGTATTTT
V gene: TRBV7-9; D gene: .; J gene: TRBJ2-7; CDR3 protein: CASSLGQDSYEQYF; CDR3 DNA: TGTGCCAGCAGCTTAGGGCAGGACTCCTACGAGCAGTACTTC
V gene: TRBV5-1; D gene: TRBD1; J gene: TRBJ1-1; CDR3 protein: CASSTRQGPEAFF; CDR3 DNA: TGCGCCAGCAGCACAAGACAGGGGCCTGAAGCTTTCTTT
V gene: TRBV27; D gene: .; J gene: TRBJ2-1; CDR3 protein: CASSPTASSYNEQFF; CDR3 DNA: TGTGCCAGCAGTCCTACGGCTAGCAGCTACAATGAGCAGTTCTTC
V gene: TRBV7-9; D gene: TRBD2; J gene: TRBJ2-1; CDR3 protein: CASSLNSGGADEQFF; CDR3 DNA: TGTGCCAGCAGCTTAAATAGCGGGGGGGCAGATGAGCAGTTCTTC
V gene: TRBV5-5; D gene: TRBD1; J gene: TRBJ2-7; CDR3 protein: CASSLWAGGSYEQYF; CDR3 DNA: TGTGCCAGCAGCTTGTGGGCAGGGGGCTCCTACGAGCAGTACTTC
V gene: TRBV18; D gene: .; J gene: TRBJ2-3; CDR3 protein: CASSPLALSTDTQYF; CDR3 DNA: TGTGCCAGCTCACCACTAGCGCTTAGCACAGATACGCAGTATTTT